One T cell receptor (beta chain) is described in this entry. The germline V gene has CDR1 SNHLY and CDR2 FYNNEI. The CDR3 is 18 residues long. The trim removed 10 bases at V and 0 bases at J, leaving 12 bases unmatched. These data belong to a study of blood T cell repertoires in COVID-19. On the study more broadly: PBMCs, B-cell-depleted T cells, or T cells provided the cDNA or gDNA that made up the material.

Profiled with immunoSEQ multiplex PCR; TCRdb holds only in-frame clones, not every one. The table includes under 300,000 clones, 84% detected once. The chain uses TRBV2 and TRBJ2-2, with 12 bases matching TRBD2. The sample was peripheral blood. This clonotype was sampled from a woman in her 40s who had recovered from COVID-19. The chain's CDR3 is CATLALAGGRTNTGELFF. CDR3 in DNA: TGTGCCACCCTAGCACTAGCGGGGGGCCGAACGAACACCGGGGAGCTGTTTTTT. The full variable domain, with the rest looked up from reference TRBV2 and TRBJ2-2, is EPEVTQTPSHQVTQMGQEVILRCVPISNHLYFYWYRQILGQKVEFLVSFYNNEISEKSEIFDDQFSVERPDGSNFTLKIRSTKLEDSAMYFCATLALAGGRTNTGELFFGEGSRLTVL.